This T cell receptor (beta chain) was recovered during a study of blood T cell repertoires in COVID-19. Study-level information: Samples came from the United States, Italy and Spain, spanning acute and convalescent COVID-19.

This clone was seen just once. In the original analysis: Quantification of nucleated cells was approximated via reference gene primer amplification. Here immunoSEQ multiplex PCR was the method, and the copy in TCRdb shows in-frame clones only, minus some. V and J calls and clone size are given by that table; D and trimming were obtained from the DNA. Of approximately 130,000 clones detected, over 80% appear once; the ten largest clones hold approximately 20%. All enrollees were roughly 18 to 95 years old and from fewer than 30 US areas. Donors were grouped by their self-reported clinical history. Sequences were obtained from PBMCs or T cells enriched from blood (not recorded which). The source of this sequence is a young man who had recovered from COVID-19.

The chain's CDR3 is CASSGVWGNKYTEAFF. The CDR3 region has the DNA TGTGCCAGCAGTGGGGTTTGGGGCAATAAGTACACTGAAGCTTTCTTT. The rearrangement links TRBV2 to TRBJ1-1; possibly TRBD1 for D (5 bases). CDR1 and CDR2 from the germline V gene are SNHLY and FYNNEI. V was pared by 4 bases and J by 3 bases, with 18 bases between. The CDR3 has 16 amino acids.